What follows are 25 T cell receptor beta chains derived from one specimen sequenced in a study of shared clonotypes between healthy human individuals. The method was immunoSEQ multiplex PCR; TCRdb's version includes in-frame clones alone and lacks a portion of them. Seen here are fewer than 600,000 clones, about 80% observed once, and the top ten hold around 11%. The sequenced sample consisted of PBMCs. The receptors come from a woman between 40 and 55 years old in good health. Some clones in this sample may be carry-over from other donors' samples.

In this sample, this clone turned up a few times. The chain carries TRBV27 and TRBJ1-5; TRBD1 matches at 10 bases. CDR1 is MNHEY and CDR2 is SMNVEV in the germline V gene (reference sequence). The trim removed 5 bases at V and 0 bases at J, leaving 10 bases unmatched. This CDR3 has 18 amino acids. This CDR3 is CASSALGQGGDSNQPQHF. For the CDR3, the DNA is TGTGCCAGCAGTGCCCTTGGACAGGGGGGGGATAGCAATCAGCCCCAGCATTTT.

The chain carries TRBV7-8 and TRBJ2-7, with 8 bases that match TRBD1. CDR1 is SGHVS, CDR2 FQNEAQ, per germline. V gave up 7 bases and J gave up 0 bases; unmatched junction bases: 5. The CDR3 covers 14 residues. For the CDR3, the DNA is TGTGCCAGCACCCAGGGGGCTAGCTCCTACGAGCAGTACTTC. Amino acids: CASTQGASSYEQYF.

The J gene is TRBJ1-1, the V gene TRBV6-5, with D perhaps matching TRBD1 (6 bases). The germline CDR1 and CDR2 sequences are MNHEY and SVGAGI. V dropped 6 bases and J dropped 11 bases, with 16 bases sitting between them. This CDR3 spans 12 amino acids. The CDR3: CASSQGQPGAFF. In DNA, the CDR3 is TGTGCCAGCAGCCAAGGACAGCCAGGGGCTTTCTTT.

V usage is TRBV29-1 and J usage is TRBJ2-7; D is possibly TRBD1 (6 bases). The CDR3 sequence is 12 residues long. Deletions cut 6 bases from V and 2 bases from J, with 11 bases between. Germline V gene lookup returns CDR1 SQVTM and CDR2 ANQGSEA. CDR3 region: CSVGQFTYEQYF. For the CDR3, the DNA is TGCAGCGTCGGACAGTTTACCTACGAGCAGTACTTC.

The genes are TRBV18 and TRBJ1-1; 7 bases are shared with TRBD1. This CDR3 comprises 15 residues. The trim removed 0 bases at V and 6 bases at J, leaving 7 bases unmatched. Germline CDR1 reads KGHSH; CDR2 reads LQKENI. Written as DNA, the CDR3 is TGTGCCAGCTCACCACCGACAGGGATCGGCGCTGAAGCTTTCTTT. This codes for CASSPPTGIGAEAFF.

The genes are TRBV2 and TRBJ2-2, with D possibly being TRBD1 (6 bases). Germline V gene data show CDR1 as SNHLY and CDR2 as FYNNEI. V was pared by 4 bases and J by 2 bases, with 11 bases between. CDR3 length equals 15 residues. CDR3 loop: CASSAGAVNTGELFF. DNA of the CDR3: TGTGCCAGCAGTGCAGGGGCCGTAAACACCGGGGAGCTGTTTTTT.

V is TRBV28 and J is TRBJ2-3, with D tentatively TRBD2 (6 bases). Looked up from germline, CDR1 is MDHEN and CDR2 is SYDVKM. The V gene lost 6 bases and the J gene lost 2 bases, with 12 bases spanning the gap. The CDR3 is 14 residues long. The chain's CDR3 is CASRGGAATDTQYF. DNA of the CDR3: TGTGCCAGCAGGGGCGGGGCAGCCACAGATACGCAGTATTTT.

This chain joins TRBV28 and TRBJ2-7, with D possibly being TRBD1 (5 bases). V gave up 3 bases and J gave up 7 bases, with 13 bases separating them. The CDR3 is 13 residues long. Germline V gives CDR1 MDHEN, CDR2 SYDVKM. The CDR3 loop reads CASSLPARTEQYF. CDR3 sequence (DNA): TGTGCCAGCAGTTTGCCCGCGCGGACAGAGCAGTACTTC.

This clone came up many times. The rearrangement uses TRBV6-5 and TRBJ2-6; D is uncertain. This CDR3 is built from 13 residues. Trimming shortened V by 6 bases and J by 2 bases, and 5 bases separated the two germline ends. Per germline, CDR1 MNHEY and CDR2 SVGAGI. DNA for the CDR3: TGTGCCAGCAGGAGTCCTGGGGCCAACGTCCTGACTTTC. It encodes CASRSPGANVLTF.

The rearrangement joins TRBV7-3 to TRBJ2-7; TRBD2 matches at 9 bases. The CDR3 is made up of 16 amino acids. In germline, CDR1 is SGHTA, CDR2 FQGTGA. V shed 2 bases, J shed 4 bases, and the junction held 9 bases outside the gene matches. The CDR3, as DNA: TGTGCCAGCAGCTTAGCGGGAGGGCCCACTAGATACGAGCAGTACTTC. Amino acid sequence: CASSLAGGPTRYEQYF. The variable domain in full, with the rest retrieved from reference TRBV7-3 and TRBJ2-7, is GAGVSQTPSNKVTEKGKYVELRCDPISGHTALYWYRQSLGQGPEFLIYFQGTGAADDSGLPNDRFFAVRPEGSVSTLKIQRTERGDSAVYLCASSLAGGPTRYEQYFGPGTRLTVT.

The chain is built from TRBV29-1 and TRBJ2-1; 15 nucleotides agree with TRBD2. Germline V lookup: CDR1 SQVTM, CDR2 ANQGSEA. This CDR3 has 16 residues. Unmatched junction bases numbered 5, after V lost 4 bases and J lost 4 bases. CDR3 amino acids: CSVGGLAGGPYNEQFF. Written as DNA, the CDR3 is TGCAGCGTTGGTGGACTAGCGGGAGGGCCATACAATGAGCAGTTCTTC.

The V gene is TRBV28, the J gene TRBJ2-1, with D possibly being TRBD2 (5 bases). The CDR3 contains 13 residues. Deletions cut 7 bases from V and 0 bases from J, with 7 bases between. The germline V gene has CDR1 MDHEN and CDR2 SYDVKM. The CDR3 DNA sequence: TGTGCCAGCACACTAGACTCCTACAATGAGCAGTTCTTC. Its translation is CASTLDSYNEQFF.

This chain joins TRBV7-8 and TRBJ1-5; D remains unclear. This CDR3 spans 12 amino acids. The V end was cut by 0 bases, the J end by 9 bases, with 6 bases between. CDR1 is SGHVS and CDR2 is FQNEAQ in the germline V gene. The CDR3, as DNA: TGTGCCAGCAGCTTAGCCAGTTTGCCCCAGCATTTT. Protein: CASSLASLPQHF.

The rearrangement joins TRBV11-2 to TRBJ1-3; 7 bases align to TRBD1. CDR1 SGHAT and CDR2 FQNNGV come from the germline V gene. CDR3 size: 18 residues. V was clipped by 5 bases and J by 0 bases; unmatched bases: 13. The CDR3 spells CASSRRWTGQSSGNTIYF. Here the CDR3 DNA reads TGTGCCAGCAGCCGACGATGGACAGGACAATCCTCTGGAAACACCATATATTTT. Full variable domain (rest looked up from reference TRBV11-2 and TRBJ1-3): EAGVAQSPRYKIIEKRQSVAFWCNPISGHATLYWYQQILGQGPKLLIQFQNNGVVDDSQLPKDRFSAERLKGVDSTLKIQPAKLEDSAVYLCASSRRWTGQSSGNTIYFGEGSWLTVV.

This rearrangement joins TRBV6-1 to TRBJ1-5; tentatively, D is TRBD1 (5 bases). The CDR3 has 14 residues. The ends were cut back, 8 bases at V and 3 bases at J, with 14 bases in the middle. Per germline, CDR1 MNHNS and CDR2 SASEGT. CDR3 region: CASVAGTINQPQHF. In DNA, the CDR3 is TGTGCCAGCGTAGCCGGGACTATCAATCAGCCCCAGCATTTT.

The J gene is TRBJ2-3, the V gene TRBV5-1; 7 nucleotides match TRBD2. Germline loops: CDR1 SGHRS, CDR2 YFSETQ. There are 16 residues in the CDR3. V shed 7 bases and J 3 bases; nucleotides not matched to a gene: 14. CDR3 sequence (DNA): TGCGCCAGCCAGCCCCATCGGGGGAGGGGTACAGATACGCAGTATTTT. Its protein is CASQPHRGRGTDTQYF.

The chain joins TRBV6-1 to TRBJ1-3; the D gene is possibly TRBD1 (5 bases). The CDR3 has 14 residues. Per germline, CDR1 MNHNS and CDR2 SASEGT. Trimming removed 11 bases at V and 2 bases at J, with 16 bases between. The CDR3 DNA sequence: TGTGCCGGAGGGCAGGCGGGGGCTGGAAACACCATATATTTT. Protein sequence: CAGGQAGAGNTIYF.

The V and J genes are TRBV5-1 and TRBJ2-7, with D perhaps matching TRBD1 or TRBD2 (5 bases each). The V and J ends lost 6 bases and 0 bases respectively, with 13 bases between them. CDR3 length: 14 residues. Germline CDR1 reads SGHRS; CDR2 reads YFSETQ. CDR3 sequence: CASTRDGSSYEQYF. In nucleotides, the CDR3 is TGCGCCAGCACCCGGGACGGCAGCTCCTACGAGCAGTACTTC.

V gene TRBV10-1 combines with J gene TRBJ2-3; TRBD2 matches at 7 bases. The germline CDR1 and CDR2 sequences are WNHNN and SYGVQD (reference sequence). V gave up 2 bases and J gave up 2 bases; unmatched junction bases: 4. The CDR3 loop spans 15 amino acids. Here the CDR3 reads CASSEGGGVTDTQYF. In DNA, the CDR3 is TGCGCCAGCAGTGAGGGGGGGGGTGTCACAGATACGCAGTATTTT.

The chain links TRBV25-1 to TRBJ2-7, with D possibly being TRBD2 (6 bases). The CDR3 is 14 amino acids. Germline-derived CDR1 and CDR2 are MGHDK and SYGVNS. Trimming removed 4 bases from V and 6 bases from J, with 16 bases in between. Here the CDR3 DNA reads TGTGCCAGCAGTGTGGACCCTGTCGGGGGCGAGCAGTACTTC. Its protein is CASSVDPVGGEQYF.

V gene TRBV6-1 combines with J gene TRBJ2-3; possibly TRBD2 for D (6 bases). Trimming left V 1 base short and J 6 bases short, with 23 bases between. The CDR3 is 18 residues long. The germline gives CDR1 MNHNS, CDR2 SASEGT. The CDR3 protein is CASSEEQAAGPARDTQYF. The CDR3 DNA follows: TGTGCCAGCAGTGAAGAACAAGCGGCGGGACCGGCGCGCGATACGCAGTATTTT.

The V call is TRBV18, the J call TRBJ1-1; a possible D gene is TRBD1 (6 bases). There are 16 residues in the CDR3. In germline, CDR1 is KGHSH, CDR2 LQKENI. V was pared by 3 bases and J by 5 bases, with 19 bases between. CDR3 nucleotide sequence: TGTGCCAGCTCACCCAGAATCCAGGGGTTCGAAACTGAAGCTTTCTTT. It yields the protein CASSPRIQGFETEAFF.

The J gene is TRBJ2-1, the V gene TRBV28; D ambiguous. Germline V gene data show CDR1 as MDHEN and CDR2 as SYDVKM. Trimming took 7 bases from V and 7 from J, leaving 20 bases between them. This CDR3 comprises 15 residues. Here the CDR3 DNA reads TGTGCCAGCACCCCGGTGAGACTCCCCAAAAATGAGCAGTTCTTC. It encodes CASTPVRLPKNEQFF.

The chain carries TRBV4-2 and TRBJ2-2, with D maybe TRBD2 (5 bases). This CDR3 has 14 amino acids. Per germline, CDR1 LGHNA and CDR2 YNFKEQ. The germline V and J ends were trimmed by 5 bases and 1 base, with 8 bases remaining between them. The CDR3 DNA reads TGTGCCAGCAGCTCGGAGGAGAACACCGGGGAGCTGTTTTTT. Translation gives CASSSEENTGELFF.

This chain joins TRBV27 and TRBJ2-2; maybe TRBD1 (5 bases). Germline-derived CDR1 and CDR2 are MNHEY and SMNVEV (reference sequence). V was shortened by 4 bases and J by 3 bases, with 6 bases between the two germline ends. The CDR3 length is 13 residues. Here the CDR3 DNA reads TGTGCCAGCAGTTCGACAGACACCGGGGAGCTGTTTTTT. This translates into CASSSTDTGELFF.